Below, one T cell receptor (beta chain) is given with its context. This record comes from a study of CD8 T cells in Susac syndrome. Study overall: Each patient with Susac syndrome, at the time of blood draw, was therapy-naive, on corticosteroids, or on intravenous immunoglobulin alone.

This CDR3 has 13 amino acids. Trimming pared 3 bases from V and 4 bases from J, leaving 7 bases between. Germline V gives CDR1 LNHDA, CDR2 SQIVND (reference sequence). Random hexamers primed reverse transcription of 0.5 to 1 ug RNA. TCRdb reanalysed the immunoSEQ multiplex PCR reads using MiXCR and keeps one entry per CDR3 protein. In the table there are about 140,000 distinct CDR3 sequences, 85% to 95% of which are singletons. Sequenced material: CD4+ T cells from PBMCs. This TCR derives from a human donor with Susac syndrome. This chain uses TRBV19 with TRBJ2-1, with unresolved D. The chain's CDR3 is CASSIWIYNEQFF. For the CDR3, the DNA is TGTGCCAGTAGTATTTGGATTTACAATGAGCAGTTCTTC. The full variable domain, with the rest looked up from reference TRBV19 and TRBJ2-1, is DGGITQSPKYLFRKEGQNVTLSCEQNLNHDAMYWYRQDPGQGLRLIYYSQIVNDFQKGDIAEGYSVSREKKESFPLTVTSAQKNPTAFYLCASSIWIYNEQFFGPGTRLTVL.